This T cell receptor (beta chain) stems from a study of blood T cells in healthy people across ages. Overall study context: There was about one barcoded beta molecule captured by template switching per two T cells.

A J-beta primer mix and a sample-barcoded 5' primer were used in a second PCR of roughly 6 to 12 cycles. Using its own MiXCR run on the 5' RACE reads, TCRdb lists one record per CDR3 protein. The data hold about 690,000 distinct CDR3 sequences, with 40% to 45% observed a single time. Study-wide results and limits: Fewer expanded clones and more diversity marked long-lived versus aged donors.

As for this clonotype: The antigen is not known.

This TCR derives from an elderly man in good health. The specimen was blood.

DNA for the CDR3: TGCGCCAGCAGCTTGTCAGGACCTGAAGCTTTCTTT. It yields the protein CASSLSGPEAFF. This sequence joins TRBV5-1 and TRBJ1-1, with no clear D. The CDR3 is 12 amino acids. Germline V gene data show CDR1 as SGHRS and CDR2 as YFSETQ. Trimming removed 1 base from V and 6 bases from J, with 7 bases in between.